This is a list of T cell receptor beta chains from one sample in a study of T cell responses to AZD1222 COVID-19 vaccine. The table came from immunoSEQ multiplex PCR; TCRdb's copy has only in-frame clones and leaves some out. This sample has roughly 98,000 clones; about 88% occur once, and the top ten carry 12% to 15%. The sequenced sample was peripheral blood, obtained 28 days after the second AZD1222 dose. The receptors derive from an adult who received the AZD1222 COVID-19 vaccine. The CDR3 runs from the conserved cysteine through the conserved F or W. D genes are given only for firm matches. A row's size may be missing; if present it is once, few, many or a size class.

NA TRBJ2-1 NA TRBV5-4 CASSHSTNQRYNEQFF TGTGCCAGCAGCCATTCGACTAACCAGAGATACAATGAGCAGTTCTTC
NA TRBJ2-7 TRBD2 TRBV18 CASSPGRGRRDEQYF TGTGCCAGCTCACCAGGGAGGGGAAGGCGGGACGAGCAGTACTTC
NA TRBJ1-4 NA TRBV3-1/TRBV3-2 CASSHRAYNEKLFF TGTGCCAGCAGCCACAGAGCTTATAATGAAAAACTGTTTTTT
NA TRBJ1-3 NA TRBV7-3 CASSLEGGTGNTIYF TGTGCCAGCAGCTTAGAGGGGGGCACCGGAAACACCATATATTTT
NA TRBJ1-1 NA TRBV6-5 CASSPGAGQPSAFF TGTGCCAGCAGCCCCGGTGCGGGACAACCCTCGGCTTTCTTT
once TRBJ1-2 NA TRBV9 CATQQVNYGYTF TGTGCCACCCAACAGGTGAACTATGGCTACACCTTC
NA TRBJ1-1 NA TRBV20-1 CSARETPEAFF TGCAGTGCTAGAGAAACTCCTGAAGCTTTCTTT
NA TRBJ2-2 TRBD1 TRBV25-1 CASSELGSGGRSGELFF TGTGCCAGCAGTGAATTGGGGTCAGGGGGCAGGAGCGGGGAGCTGTTTTTT
NA TRBJ1-1 NA TRBV4-1 CASSQETRATAGTEAFF TGCGCCAGCAGCCAAGAGACCCGCGCGACAGCCGGGACTGAAGCTTTCTTT
NA TRBJ2-7 TRBD2 TRBV5-1 CASSFLAGTYEQYF TGCGCCAGCAGCTTCCTAGCGGGGACCTACGAGCAGTACTTC
NA TRBJ2-1 NA TRBV7-2 CASSSQVYNEQFF TGTGCCAGCAGCTCACAGGTTTACAATGAGCAGTTCTTC
NA TRBJ1-2 NA TRBV6-5 CASSSGKNYGYTF TGTGCCAGCAGCTCCGGGAAAAACTATGGCTACACCTTC
few TRBJ1-4 NA TRBV10-3 CAISESGQKLFF TGTGCCATCAGTGAGTCGGGGCAGAAACTGTTTTTT
NA TRBJ1-2 TRBD1 TRBV3-1/TRBV3-2 CASSPGQGNYGYTF TGTGCCAGCAGCCCGGGACAGGGAAACTATGGCTACACCTTC
NA TRBJ1-1 NA TRBV3-1/TRBV3-2 CASSQDQNQNTEAFF TGTGCCAGCAGCCAAGATCAAAATCAGAACACTGAAGCTTTCTTT
NA TRBJ2-5 NA TRBV7-2 CASSFHGIGETQYF TGTGCCAGCAGCTTTCATGGGATAGGAGAGACCCAGTACTTC
NA TRBJ2-3 NA TRBV10-2 CASGTSHGTDTQYF TGCGCCAGCGGAACTAGCCATGGCACAGATACGCAGTATTTT
NA TRBJ1-1 NA TRBV10-3 CAISDGTTDTEAFF TGTGCCATCAGTGATGGGACGACGGACACTGAAGCTTTCTTT
once TRBJ1-2 NA TRBV12-3/TRBV12-4 CASSLAGNYGYTF TGTGCCAGCAGTTTGGCGGGGAACTATGGCTACACCTTC
NA TRBJ1-3 NA TRBV18 CASSPAPAVTGNTIYF TGTGCCAGCTCACCAGCCCCAGCGGTTACAGGGAACACCATATATTTT
few TRBJ2-7 TRBD2 TRBV27 CASSPRTSGGYEQYF TGTGCCAGCAGTCCAAGGACTAGCGGGGGGTACGAGCAGTACTTC
NA TRBJ2-5 TRBD2 TRBV18 CASSAGTRETQYF TGTGCCAGCTCAGCCGGGACTAGGGAGACCCAGTACTTC
few TRBJ1-1 NA TRBV12-5 CASGLLTVNTEAFF TGTGCTAGTGGTTTGCTAACGGTGAACACTGAAGCTTTCTTT
NA TRBJ1-2 NA TRBV11-2 CASSLGGIYGYTF TGTGCCAGCAGCTTAGGGGGCATCTATGGCTACACCTTC
NA TRBJ2-7 NA TRBV5-1 CASSLVPGPNYEQYF TGCGCCAGCAGCTTGGTTCCAGGGCCTAACTACGAGCAGTACTTC
NA TRBJ2-7 NA TRBV4-1 CASSQEGQRNEQYF TGCGCCAGCAGCCAAGAAGGACAGCGTAACGAGCAGTACTTC
NA TRBJ2-3 TRBD2 TRBV10-1 CASPRLAGGPFIRADADTQYF TGCGCCAGCCCTCGACTAGCGGGAGGGCCATTCATAAGGGCAGACGCAGATACGCAGTATTTT
NA TRBJ2-1 NA TRBV7-2 CASSLRTVHYNEQFF TGTGCCAGCAGCTTAAGAACGGTTCACTACAATGAGCAGTTCTTC
few TRBJ2-3 NA TRBV18 CASSPGGADTQYF TGTGCCAGCTCACCAGGGGGTGCAGATACGCAGTATTTT
NA TRBJ1-6 NA TRBV6-5 CASPAGGNNSPLHF TGTGCCAGCCCGGCGGGGGGGAATAATTCACCCCTCCACTTT
few TRBJ2-2 NA TRBV6-2/TRBV6-3 CASSYGGPGELFF TGTGCCAGCAGTTACGGGGGGCCCGGGGAGCTGTTTTTT
NA TRBJ1-5 NA TRBV2 CASSEGQRGQPQHF TGTGCCAGCAGTGAAGGTCAGCGGGGTCAGCCCCAGCATTTT
NA TRBJ1-5 NA TRBV18 CASSPLKGTGQPQHF TGTGCCAGCTCACCCCTTAAGGGCACCGGTCAGCCCCAGCATTTT
NA TRBJ2-7 TRBD1 TRBV5-1 CASSPEGQGPYEQYF TGCGCCAGCAGCCCGGAGGGACAGGGGCCCTACGAGCAGTACTTC
NA TRBJ2-1 NA TRBV24-1 CATSTSRSSYGEQFF TGTGCCACCTCAACATCCAGGTCCTCCTACGGTGAGCAGTTCTTC
NA TRBJ2-7 NA TRBV6-5 CASGTSHYEQYF TGTGCCAGCGGGACTTCTCATTACGAGCAGTACTTC
NA TRBJ2-2 TRBD1 TRBV6-2/TRBV6-3 CASSWTGDNTGELFF TGTGCCAGCAGTTGGACAGGGGATAACACCGGGGAGCTGTTTTTT
NA TRBJ1-1 NA TRBV5-6 CASSTMWAEAFF TGTGCCAGCAGCACGATGTGGGCTGAAGCTTTCTTT
once TRBJ1-4 NA TRBV7-9 CASSPAGGPGSRNEKLFF TGTGCCAGCAGCCCCGCGGGGGGACCCGGCAGTAGGAATGAAAAACTGTTTTTT
NA TRBJ2-5 TRBD2 TRBV3-1/TRBV3-2 CASSQGLAGGLETQYF TGTGCCAGCAGCCAAGGACTAGCGGGGGGGCTGGAGACCCAGTACTTC
NA TRBJ2-7 NA TRBV7-9 CASSLPETGASYEQYF TGTGCCAGCAGCTTACCGGAGACAGGAGCCTCCTACGAGCAGTACTTC
NA TRBJ2-6 NA TRBV7-6 CASSLVREFSSGANVLTF TGTGCCAGCAGCTTAGTTAGAGAATTTTCCTCTGGGGCCAACGTCCTGACTTTC
NA TRBJ1-2 NA TRBV9 CASSVARFDGYTF TGTGCCAGCAGCGTAGCTCGATTTGATGGCTACACCTTC
NA TRBJ2-1 NA TRBV7-9 CASSPSDNEQFF TGTGCCAGCAGCCCCAGCGACAATGAGCAGTTCTTC
NA TRBJ1-1 NA TRBV27 CASSFQGPNTEAFF TGTGCCAGCAGTTTTCAGGGACCTAACACTGAAGCTTTCTTT
NA TRBJ2-6 NA TRBV7-9 CASLDQGSGANVLTF TGTGCCAGTCTCGACCAAGGCTCTGGGGCCAACGTCCTGACTTTC
once TRBJ2-3 TRBD2 TRBV18 CASSPRLAGSTDTQYF TGTGCCAGCTCACCACGCCTAGCGGGGAGCACAGATACGCAGTATTTT
NA TRBJ2-3 TRBD1 TRBV9 CASSVFSRTGDTDTQYF TGTGCCAGCAGCGTATTTTCCAGGACAGGGGATACAGATACGCAGTATTTT
NA TRBJ1-2 NA TRBV28 CARADLNYGYTF TGTGCCAGGGCAGACCTTAACTATGGCTACACCTTC